This TCR beta chain emerged from a study of regulatory T cells in long-lasting Graves disease. With 1 base removed from V and 2 bases from J, the gap between germline ends came to 11 bases. CDR1 SGHRS and CDR2 YFSETQ come from the germline V gene. This CDR3 contains 15 residues. Sequencing libraries for TCR beta were prepared with iRepertoire HTBI primers and Arm-PCR of CDR3 regions. TCRdb fed the multiplex PCR reads into MiXCR, producing one record per CDR3 protein. Of about 470,000 distinct CDR3 sequences listed, about 15% were seen once; the top ten hold around 15%. Study-level findings and limits: Among persistent patients, a larger number of public clonotypes were shared (about 2,700) than among newly diagnosed patients (more than 850).

The time point was: newly diagnosed GD, antithyroid drugs for less than 3 months. TCR sequences were obtained from RNA taken from PBMCs. The sample holds many counts of this clonotype. The antigen is unknown. This sample also belongs to another study, concerning T cells in Graves' hyperthyroidism and ophthalmopathy.

Material: peripheral blood mononuclear cells (PBMCs), obtained at new diagnosis, from a patient treated with antithyroid drugs. The chain recombines TRBV5-1 with TRBJ2-3; D not resolved. The sequence was obtained from a woman aged 30 to 39 with Graves disease. As DNA, the CDR3 is TGCGCCAGCAGCTTGAGGCAGCCATCCACAGATACGCAGTATTTT. This gives the protein CASSLRQPSTDTQYF.